These T cell receptor beta chains were read from a single sample in a study of long-term antiretroviral therapy in people with HIV. The table came from immunoSEQ multiplex PCR; TCRdb's copy has only in-frame clones and leaves some out. The table shows roughly 40,000 clones, with less than 90% occurring only once. The sequencing here drew on unsorted PBMCs, taken just before starting antiretroviral therapy. The receptors shown here come from a woman aged 18-29 years with HIV. CDR3s leave out the opening cysteine and the closing phenylalanine or tryptophan.

CDR3 protein	J gene	V gene	CDR3 length
ASKAGGSYNEQF	TRBJ2-1	TRBV19	12
ASSSRRLVSPYNEQF	TRBJ2-1	TRBV13	15
ASSLGPRGGTQY	TRBJ2-5	TRBV5-6	12
SVESETGNTYGYT	TRBJ1-2	TRBV29-1	13
ASSLRQGNEQF	TRBJ2-1	TRBV5-1	11
ASSRTGFEQF	TRBJ2-1	TRBV7-9	10
ASSPRTGGYT	TRBJ1-2	TRBV6-5	10
ASSPGTSGAWNEQF	TRBJ2-1	TRBV28	14
ASSSLLSGRGKDEQF	TRBJ2-1	TRBV13	15
ASSQALGPRDTQY	TRBJ2-3	TRBV4-3	13
ASCATSQPGELF	TRBJ2-2	TRBV5-1	12
ASSPPIGAGNTIY	TRBJ1-3	TRBV18	13
ASSFHRANEKLF	TRBJ1-4	TRBV11-2	12
ASSSQGTANYGYT	TRBJ1-2	TRBV19	13
ASSEADTQY	TRBJ2-3	TRBV2	9
ASSPTPAGGGTDTQY	TRBJ2-3	TRBV11-2	15
ASSKDGGGTTDTQY	TRBJ2-3	TRBV9	14
ASSDQGFETQY	TRBJ2-5	TRBV9	11
ASSPPGGYEQY	TRBJ2-7	TRBV9	11
ASSQDSGRDPLLNTEAF	TRBJ1-1	TRBV4-3	17
ASSPAGQNQPQH	TRBJ1-5	TRBV18	12
ASSKALSGQGVYEQY	TRBJ2-7	TRBV21-1	15
SGVADGYEQY	TRBJ2-7	TRBV29-1	10
ASKAEQTTYYEQY	TRBJ2-7	TRBV6-1	13
ASWEGPSYGYT	TRBJ1-2	TRBV27	11
ASRDPIGYTQY	TRBJ2-3	TRBV6-5	11
ASSPGRANTGELF	TRBJ2-2	TRBV6-5	13
ASSLTGGETQY	TRBJ2-5	TRBV5-1	11
SARVTEAF	TRBJ1-1	TRBV20-1	8
ASSPYGTGYEQY	TRBJ2-7	TRBV28	12
ASSSGRGARGSPLH	TRBJ1-6	TRBV28	14
ASSSHRVAF	TRBJ1-1	TRBV7-2	9
ASSQELAGGPTDTQY	TRBJ2-3	TRBV4-1	15
ASSPSGTGLLANYGYT	TRBJ1-2	TRBV11-2	16
ASSISTGGPNQAF	TRBJ1-1	TRBV19	13
AISGGSYNEQF	TRBJ2-1	TRBV10-3	11
ASSVAGLSYEQY	TRBJ2-7	TRBV9	12
ASSLLPGLQETQY	TRBJ2-5	TRBV7-3	13
ATSRGQGANNEQF	TRBJ2-1	TRBV15	13
ASSVGRVVFSDEQF	TRBJ2-1	TRBV9	14
ASSPSTSGRNNEQF	TRBJ2-1	TRBV7-9	14
AIGDREAGANTGELF	TRBJ2-2	TRBV10-3	15
ASSLETWEQF	TRBJ2-1	TRBV11-2	10
ASSTGTASTDTQY	TRBJ2-3	TRBV19	13
ASSPQSTNYGYT	TRBJ1-2	TRBV18	12
ASSLAGANVLT	TRBJ2-6	TRBV7-3	11
ASSPGLAGVEETQY	TRBJ2-5	TRBV18	14
ASSRRAGTVFSGNTIY	TRBJ1-3	TRBV5-1	16
ASSLVLRDTQY	TRBJ2-3	TRBV7-2	11
ASSLVGGSGTDTQY	TRBJ2-3	TRBV5-1	14
ASSLTVSYEQY	TRBJ2-7	TRBV4-1	11
ASSVAGGATGELF	TRBJ2-2	TRBV9	13
ASSTGRNYGYT	TRBJ1-2	TRBV5-6	11
ASSMKSYEQY	TRBJ2-7	TRBV19	10
ASAMGAGELF	TRBJ2-2	TRBV7-3	10
ASSESKTEGEGLF	TRBJ2-2	TRBV10-1	13
ASSFVAGDEQF	TRBJ2-1	TRBV28	11
ATSRETDTQY	TRBJ2-3	TRBV15	10
ASSPVAGDRPLETQY	TRBJ2-5	TRBV7-9	15